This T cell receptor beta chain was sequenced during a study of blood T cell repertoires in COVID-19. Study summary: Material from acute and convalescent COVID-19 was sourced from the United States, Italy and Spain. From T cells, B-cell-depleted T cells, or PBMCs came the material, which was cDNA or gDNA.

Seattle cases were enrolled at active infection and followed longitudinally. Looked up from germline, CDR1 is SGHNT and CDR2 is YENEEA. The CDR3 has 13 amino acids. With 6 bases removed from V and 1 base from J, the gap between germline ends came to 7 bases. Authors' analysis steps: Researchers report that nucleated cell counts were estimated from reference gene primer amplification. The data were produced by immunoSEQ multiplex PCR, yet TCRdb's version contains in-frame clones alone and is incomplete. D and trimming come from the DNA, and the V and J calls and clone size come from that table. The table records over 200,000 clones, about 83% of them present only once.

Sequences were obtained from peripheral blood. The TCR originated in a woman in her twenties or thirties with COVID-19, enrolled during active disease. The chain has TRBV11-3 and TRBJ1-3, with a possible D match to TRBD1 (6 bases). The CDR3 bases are TGTGCCAGCAGTACAGGGTCTGGAAACACCATATATTTT. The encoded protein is CASSTGSGNTIYF.